This is a list of T cell receptor beta chains from one sample in a study of T cells after posttransplantation cyclophosphamide. The repertoire was sequenced with immunoSEQ multiplex PCR; TCRdb's copy has only in-frame clones and lacks some. Of 750 to 850 clones in the sample, around 82% are singletons; the top ten hold about 22%. Sequencing was performed on CD4+ T cells sorted from blood, taken after an allogeneic stem cell transplant with post-transplant cyclophosphamide. These receptors all come from a female patient between 30 and 39 years old who received an allogeneic stem cell transplant from a related donor, was CMV-positive, and had no GVHD. Some T cells may be the graft donor's. CDR3s include the opening cysteine and the closing phenylalanine or tryptophan. A D gene is named only where the DNA matches it firmly. Only some rows state a clone size, as once, few, many or a class for expanded clones.

>TRBD1|TRBV5-1|TRBJ2-3|-
CASSLAGDRGTDTQYF
TGCGCCAGCAGCTTGGCAGGGGACAGGGGCACAGATACGCAGTATTTT
>-|TRBV6-5|TRBJ1-6|-
CASSYETATGSPLHF
TGTGCCAGCAGTTACGAGACAGCAACCGGTTCACCCCTCCACTTT
>TRBD1|TRBV7-8|TRBJ1-5|-
CASSSFGQGGGQPQHF
TGTGCCAGCAGCTCTTTCGGACAGGGAGGAGGGCAGCCCCAGCATTTT
>-|TRBV19|TRBJ1-2|-
CAIHVGGPYGYTF
TGTGCCATCCACGTTGGGGGCCCCTATGGCTACACCTTC
>-|TRBV27|TRBJ2-3|-
CASSLGGSDTQYF
TGTGCCAGCAGTTTAGGGGGGTCAGATACGCAGTATTTT
>TRBD1|TRBV4-1|TRBJ1-5|-
CASSQDPRTGDQPQHF
TGCGCCAGCAGCCAAGACCCCCGGACAGGGGATCAGCCCCAGCATTTT
>TRBD1|TRBV11-2|TRBJ1-1|-
CASSQGQGVSEAFF
TGTGCCAGCAGCCAAGGACAGGGGGTTTCTGAAGCTTTCTTT
>TRBD1|TRBV19|TRBJ2-7|-
CASSIEGGWTGASYEQYF
TGTGCCAGTAGTATCGAGGGGGGATGGACAGGGGCGTCCTACGAGCAGTACTTC
>TRBD1|TRBV18|TRBJ2-2|-
CASSPPGQGYTGELFF
TGTGCCAGCTCACCACCGGGACAGGGGTACACCGGGGAGCTGTTTTTT
>TRBD1|TRBV30|TRBJ1-5|-
CAWRDPGQWNQPQHF
TGTGCCTGGAGGGATCCGGGACAGTGGAATCAGCCCCAGCATTTT
>-|TRBV20-1|TRBJ1-2|-
CSAERGIGYTF
TGCAGTGCAGAAAGGGGCATTGGCTACACCTTC
>TRBD2|TRBV28|TRBJ2-3|few
CASSLGGGFTDTQYF
TGTGCCAGCAGTTTAGGCGGGGGTTTCACAGATACGCAGTATTTT
>-|TRBV30|TRBJ2-7|once
CAWSVLGTGWSEQYF
TGTGCCTGGAGTGTATTGGGAACAGGGTGGTCCGAGCAGTACTTC
>-|TRBV5-1|TRBJ1-4|-
CASSLGGTATNEKLFF
TGCGCCAGCAGCTTGGGAGGGACTGCAACTAATGAAAAACTGTTTTTT
>-|TRBV21-1|TRBJ1-2|-
CASRIFGLSNYGYTF
TGTGCCAGCAGAATTTTTGGGCTTTCGAACTATGGCTACACCTTC
>TRBD1|TRBV28|TRBJ1-1|-
CASRMRDRKSEAFF
TGTGCCAGCAGAATGAGGGACAGAAAGTCTGAAGCTTTCTTT
>TRBD2|TRBV29-1|TRBJ2-1|-
CSAGTSPSSYNEQFF
TGCAGCGCCGGGACTAGCCCCAGCTCCTACAATGAGCAGTTCTTC
>-|TRBV6-6|TRBJ1-2|-
CASKGENYGYTF
TGTGCCAGCAAGGGGGAAAACTATGGCTACACCTTC
>TRBD1|TRBV18|TRBJ1-2|-
CASSPTGGYGYTF
TGTGCCAGCTCGCCAACAGGGGGCTATGGCTACACCTTC
>-|TRBV7-2|TRBJ1-6|-
CASSFQGWDSPLHF
TGTGCCAGCAGCTTTCAGGGTTGGGATTCACCCCTCCACTTT
>TRBD1|TRBV19|TRBJ1-4|-
CASSPLTGWGEKLFF
TGTGCCAGTAGTCCCCTGACAGGGTGGGGTGAAAAACTGTTTTTT
>-|TRBV5-1|TRBJ1-1|-
CASSEASYISAAFF
TGCGCCAGCAGCGAGGCAAGCTATATCTCCGCAGCTTTCTTT
>-|TRBV27|TRBJ2-1|-
CASRRIPYNEQFF
TGTGCCAGCAGGAGGATCCCTTACAATGAGCAGTTCTTC